The 25 T cell receptor beta chains in this list originate from one sample, sequenced in a study of T cells in Graves' hyperthyroidism and ophthalmopathy. Regions amplified from RNA transcripts were the TCR beta CDR3 regions. TCR CDR3 underwent first-round RT-PCR with the HTBI primer set. One entry per CDR3 protein results from TCRdb running MiXCR on the multiplex PCR reads. The sample lists a few hundred thousand distinct CDR3 sequences; 40% to 55% were seen once. Sequenced: peripheral blood or thyroid tissue (not recorded which). The origin of the receptors is a young woman with Graves' hyperthyroidism.

The chain's CDR3 is CATSEGTTIGGANVLTF. The CDR3 DNA reads as TGTGCCACCAGCGAGGGGACAACCATTGGTGGGGCCAACGTCCTGACTTTC. This rearrangement joins TRBV15 to TRBJ2-6, with a possible D match to TRBD1 (6 bases). The CDR3 has 17 residues. Trimming took off 5 bases at V and 3 bases at J, with 17 bases between the two ends. The germline CDR1 and CDR2 sequences are LNHNV and YYDKDF (reference sequence).

The V call is TRBV11-2, the J call TRBJ1-3; 7 nucleotides align to TRBD1. V shed 6 bases and J 0 bases; nucleotides not matched to a gene: 8. This CDR3 region has 16 residues. From germline, CDR1 is SGHAT and CDR2 FQNNGV. CDR3 sequence (DNA): TGTGCCAGCAGACCTACAGGGGCTGCCTCTGGAAACACCATATATTTT. Its protein product is CASRPTGAASGNTIYF. The variable domain in full, with the rest retrieved from reference TRBV11-2 and TRBJ1-3, is EAGVAQSPRYKIIEKRQSVAFWCNPISGHATLYWYQQILGQGPKLLIQFQNNGVVDDSQLPKDRFSAERLKGVDSTLKIQPAKLEDSAVYLCASRPTGAASGNTIYFGEGSWLTVV.

V gene TRBV9 combines with J gene TRBJ1-3; D remains unclear. The CDR3 is 14 amino acids. Germline CDR1 and CDR2: SGDLS and YYNGEE. V was pared by 4 bases and J by 3 bases, with 11 bases between. The CDR3, as DNA: TGTGCCAGCAGCCCATCTGGGGATGGAAACACCATATATTTT. It codes for CASSPSGDGNTIYF. Full variable domain (remainder filled in from reference TRBV9 and TRBJ1-3): DSGVTQTPKHLITATGQRVTLRCSPRSGDLSVYWYQQSLDQGLQFLIQYYNGEERAKGNILERFSAQQFPDLHSELNLSSLELGDSALYFCASSPSGDGNTIYFGEGSWLTVV.

This clonotype was found many times. This sequence joins TRBV4-3 and TRBJ2-7; D might be TRBD1 (7 bases). The CDR3 contains 16 residues. V shed 3 bases and J shed 2 bases, with 17 bases lying between them. Germline CDR1 reads LGHNA; CDR2 reads YSLEER. The CDR3 sequence: CASSQSLGGQTYEQYF. DNA of the CDR3: TGCGCCAGCAGCCAGTCCCTCGGGGGACAGACCTACGAGCAGTACTTC.

As DNA, the CDR3 is TGCGCCAGCAGTGTCAGGGCACCGCGAGGGACGGACAATCAGCCCCAGCATTTT. It encodes CASSVRAPRGTDNQPQHF. This rearrangement joins TRBV10-1 to TRBJ1-5; D is possibly TRBD1 (5 bases). V was shortened by 4 bases and J by 3 bases, with 22 bases between the two germline ends. Germline V gives CDR1 WNHNN, CDR2 SYGVQD (reference sequence). The CDR3 covers 18 residues.

This clonotype was detected ten times or more. The CDR3 loop is CASTSKGDWRKTGELFF. CDR3 nucleotides: TGTGCCAGCACCTCGAAAGGGGATTGGAGGAAAACCGGGGAGCTGTTTTTT. The gene calls are TRBV12-3 or TRBV12-4 and TRBJ2-2; D might be TRBD1 or TRBD2, each matching 5 bases. With 7 bases removed from V and 5 bases from J, the gap between germline ends came to 23 bases. The CDR3 contains 17 residues.

This clonotype appeared many times. The V gene is TRBV25-1, the J gene TRBJ1-5, with TRBD1 matching over 11 bases. V dropped 7 bases and J dropped 4; count of bases not matched to a gene: 9. Germline CDR1 MGHDK, CDR2 SYGVNS. The CDR3 loop spans 16 amino acids. This CDR3 reads CASTPGGTGGNQPQHF. The CDR3 bases are TGTGCCAGCACCCCGGGGGGGACAGGGGGGAATCAGCCCCAGCATTTT.

This clonotype was found many times. The J gene is TRBJ2-3, the V gene TRBV15; TRBD1 matches 9 bases. From germline, CDR1 is LNHNV and CDR2 YYDKDF (reference sequence). J was trimmed by 4 bases and V by 1 base; bases with no gene match: 3. The CDR3 runs 15 residues. The CDR3, as DNA: TGTGCCACCAGCAGAGGGGACAGGGCCCCAGATACGCAGTATTTT. The encoded protein is CATSRGDRAPDTQYF.

This clonotype was counted ten times or more. V and J are TRBV24-1 and TRBJ1-4, with D possibly TRBD1 on 5 matching bases. This CDR3 region has 15 residues. The germline CDR1 and CDR2 sequences are KGHDR and SFDVKD. The V gene lost 4 bases and the J gene lost 8 bases, with 16 bases spanning the gap. The CDR3 DNA follows: TGTGCCACCAGTGAGGCCCGGGACGCTTCGGAAAAACTGTTTTTT. Protein product: CATSEARDASEKLFF.

This clonotype was seen at least ten times. The V gene is TRBV9, the J gene TRBJ1-2, with 9 bases identical to TRBD1. Germline V CDR1 and CDR2: SGDLS, YYNGEE. V gave up 3 bases and J gave up 5 bases; unmatched junction bases: 5. The CDR3 covers 14 residues. The CDR3 nucleotides read TGTGCCAGCAGCGCCGGGACAGGGTTTTATGGCTACACCTTC. It is translated as CASSAGTGFYGYTF.

The chain couples TRBV20-1 to TRBJ2-7, with 14 bases lining up with TRBD2. The CDR3 is 14 residues long. Germline V gene sequence: CDR1 DFQATT, CDR2 SNEGSKA (reference sequence). The V segment lost 2 bases and the J segment 5 bases; nucleotides outside the gene matches: 2. DNA of the CDR3: TGCAGTGCTAGATGGACTAGCGGGAGGCACGAGCAGTACTTC. Amino acids: CSARWTSGRHEQYF.

This clonotype was counted ten times or more. The chain combines TRBV28 with TRBJ1-1, with TRBD1 identical over 9 bases. Germline trimming cut 8 bases from V and 5 bases from J; bases unmatched to any gene: 3. Germline V gene data show CDR1 as MDHEN and CDR2 as SYDVKM. The CDR3 extends over 12 amino acids. This CDR3 reads CASQTGGTEAFF. DNA for the CDR3: TGTGCCAGCCAGACAGGGGGAACTGAAGCTTTCTTT.

This clonotype was seen repeatedly, ten times or more. The chain combines TRBV18 with TRBJ1-5; maybe TRBD1 (5 bases). The V and J ends lost 4 bases and 0 bases respectively, with 10 bases between them. The CDR3 loop spans 15 amino acids. Germline CDR1 KGHSH, CDR2 LQKENI. The CDR3 sequence is CASSLTDTSNQPQHF. The CDR3 bases are TGTGCCAGCTCACTGACGGACACTAGCAATCAGCCCCAGCATTTT.

In this sample, this clonotype turned up a few times. V and J are TRBV7-8 and TRBJ1-1; D uncertain. CDR3 length: 15 amino acids. Trimming left V 1 base short and J 1 base short, with 10 bases between. Germline V gene lookup returns CDR1 SGHVS and CDR2 FQNEAQ. CDR3: CASSLEGSSNTEAFF. CDR3 DNA sequence: TGTGCCAGCAGCTTAGAGGGCAGTTCGAACACTGAAGCTTTCTTT.

The rearrangement links TRBV15 to TRBJ1-2; D not resolved. V lost 11 bases and J 1 base, leaving 8 bases between the germline ends. Germline V gene data show CDR1 as LNHNV and CDR2 as YYDKDF (reference sequence). The CDR3 contains 11 residues. The DNA for the CDR3 is TGTGCCCCCGGCCATAACTATGGCTACACCTTC. Its translation: CAPGHNYGYTF. Full variable domain (rest looked up from reference TRBV15 and TRBJ1-2): DAMVIQNPRYQVTQFGKPVTLSCSQTLNHNVMYWYQQKSSQAPKLLFHYYDKDFNNEADTPDNFQSRRPNTSFCFLDIRSPGLGDTAMYLCAPGHNYGYTFGSGTRLTVV.

This clonotype was counted only a few times. V and J are TRBV27 and TRBJ2-7, with a tentative D call TRBD2 (6 bases). Deletions cut 0 bases from V and 5 bases from J, with 8 bases between. Germline CDR1 and CDR2: MNHEY and SMNVEV (reference sequence). The CDR3 loop spans 13 amino acids. As DNA, the CDR3 is TGTGCCAGCAGTTTATCGGGGGGTGACGAGCAGTACTTC. It specifies CASSLSGGDEQYF.

The chain carries TRBV16 and TRBJ1-1; 9 bases are shared with TRBD1. The CDR3 has 16 residues. Germline CDR1 reads KGHSY; CDR2 reads FQNENV. Unmatched junction bases numbered 8, after V lost 1 base and J lost 5 bases. The CDR3 DNA sequence: TGTGCCAGCAGCCAATACACAGGGGGCGAAGTGACTGAAGCTTTCTTT. Encoded protein: CASSQYTGGEVTEAFF.

In this sample, this clonotype turned up many times. The chain couples TRBV6-4 to TRBJ2-5, with TRBD2 matching over 7 bases. This CDR3 has 13 residues. CDR1 is MRHNA and CDR2 is SNTAGT in the germline V gene. The V segment lost 7 bases and the J segment 2 bases; nucleotides outside the gene matches: 4. This CDR3 reads CASNGTTQETQYF. As DNA, the CDR3 is TGTGCCAGCAACGGGACTACACAAGAGACCCAGTACTTC.

This clonotype came up many times. The rearrangement uses TRBV4-1 and TRBJ2-5; 13 bases match TRBD2. J was trimmed by 13 bases and V by 1 base; bases with no gene match: 9. CDR1 is MGHRA, CDR2 YSYEKL, per germline. This CDR3 contains 15 residues. In nucleotides, the CDR3 is TGCGCCAGCAGCCAAGCCCCGGGACTAGCGGGACCCTTGTACTTC. Residues: CASSQAPGLAGPLYF.

The CDR3 protein is CASSFVGLAGGQPYNEQFF. CDR3 DNA sequence: TGCGCCAGCAGCTTCGTAGGACTAGCGGGAGGCCAACCCTACAATGAGCAGTTCTTC. The chain combines TRBV5-1 with TRBJ2-1; 14 bases fit TRBD2. CDR3 length: 19 amino acids. Germline trimming cut 2 bases from V and 2 bases from J; bases unmatched to any gene: 9. The germline gives CDR1 SGHRS, CDR2 YFSETQ.

This chain uses TRBV2 with TRBJ1-4, with D perhaps matching TRBD1 (6 bases). The CDR3 is 14 amino acids. Germline V lookup: CDR1 SNHLY, CDR2 FYNNEI. V dropped 6 bases and J dropped 11 bases, with 19 bases sitting between them. The CDR3 loop reads CASRGWTEKGKLFF. In nucleotides, the CDR3 is TGTGCCAGCAGGGGCTGGACAGAAAAGGGGAAACTGTTTTTT.

In regard to this clonotype: A read error is possible here, since a much larger clone lies one base away. V usage is TRBV5-6 and J usage is TRBJ1-1; tentative D call: TRBD1 (5 bases). The germline V gene encodes CDR1 SGHDT and CDR2 YYEEEE. The V end was cut by 7 bases, the J end by 9 bases, with 13 bases between. The CDR3 length is 11 residues. CDR3 DNA sequence: TGTGCCAGCCAGGTGGGGACTAAAGCTTTCTTT. It encodes CASQVGTKAFF. Full variable domain (rest looked up from reference TRBV5-6 and TRBJ1-1): DAGVTQSPTHLIKTRGQQVTLRCSPKSGHDTVSWYQQALGQGPQFIFQYYEEEERQRGNFPDRFSGHQFPNYSSELNVNALLLGDSALYLCASQVGTKAFFGQGTRLTVV.

This clonotype has just one count. A read error may produce the germline difference seen at one junction end. The chain combines TRBV5-1 with TRBJ2-7; TRBD2 matches 7 bases. CDR3 length: 14 amino acids. Germline assignment: CDR1 SGHRS and CDR2 YFSETQ. This CDR3 is CASSGDLRTDTQYF. In DNA, the CDR3 is TGTGCCAGCAGCGGGGACTTACGCACAGATACGCAGTACTTC.

Comments on this clonotype: The junction does not match germline at one end; this may be a read error. The V call is TRBV7-6, the J call TRBJ1-4; tentatively, D is TRBD1 (6 bases). CDR1 and CDR2 from the germline V gene are SGHVS and FNYEAQ. The CDR3 runs 14 residues. CDR3 in DNA: TGTGCCAGCAGCTCAGGGGAGCTTAATAAAAAACTGTTTTTT. Translation gives CASSSGELNKKLFF.

Remarks on this clonotype: Here the CDR3 omits its conserved ending phenylalanine or tryptophan, so a read error is the likely source. The CDR3 region has the DNA TGTGCCACCAGCAGACGGGGCTCTGGAAACACCAGGGAGCTGTTTCTT. Translation gives CATSRRGSGNTRELFL. The J gene is TRBJ2-2, the V gene TRBV15, with D perhaps given as TRBD1 or TRBD2 (5 bases each). Looked up from germline, CDR1 is LNHNV and CDR2 is YYDKDF (reference sequence). This CDR3 is built from 16 residues.